This T cell receptor beta chain derives from a study of shared clonotypes between healthy human individuals. The method was immunoSEQ multiplex PCR; TCRdb's version includes in-frame clones alone and lacks a portion of them. Of fewer than 850,000 clones listed, 90% to 98% are singletons. Germline V gene data show CDR1 as MNHEY and CDR2 as SMNVEV (reference sequence). Trimming at V came to 1 base and at J to 3 bases, leaving 9 bases not matched to a gene. This CDR3 spans 18 amino acids. The naive CD8 population came from CD45RO-negative cells selected for CCR7, without terminally differentiated effector memory CD45RA+ cells. General study points: All-four-donor shared clonotypes had higher generation probabilities than non-shared clonotypes did.

Comment on this clone: Antigen: not known.

The source material was naive CD8+ T cells sorted from blood. This TCR derives from a man aged 25-45 years in good health. The V and J genes are TRBV27 and TRBJ1-3; TRBD1 agrees at 10 bases. This CDR3 reads CASSLLPIGTGVGNTIYF. The CDR3 region has the DNA TGTGCCAGCAGTTTATTGCCGATAGGGACAGGGGTTGGAAACACCATATATTTT.